This T cell receptor beta chain originates from a study of blood T cell repertoires in COVID-19. Overall study: Specimens from acute and convalescent COVID-19 originated in the United States, Italy and Spain. The cDNA or gDNA used as material had been derived from T cells, B-cell-depleted T cells, or PBMCs.

The length of the CDR3 is 16 residues. Germline CDR1 and CDR2: SGDLS and YYNGEE. V shed 1 base and J 2 bases; nucleotides not matched to a gene: 5. As handled by the study authors: Reference gene primer amplification gave nucleated cell count estimates. The assay was immunoSEQ multiplex PCR, and TCRdb's table has in-frame clones only and misses some. That table supplies the V and J calls and clone size; D and trimming were determined from the DNA. Among roughly 100,000 clones listed, about 90% were seen once. V usage is TRBV9 and J usage is TRBJ2-5; 10 bases align to TRBD2. The clonotype was recovered from a man aged 45-65 years with acute or convalescent COVID-19. The sample comprised peripheral blood. This chain's CDR3 is CASSVISGGAQETQYF. CDR3 sequence (DNA): TGTGCCAGCAGCGTAATCAGCGGGGGGGCTCAAGAGACCCAGTACTTC.